This TCR beta chain was sequenced during a study of blood T cell repertoires in COVID-19. Assay used: immunoSEQ multiplex PCR; TCRdb lists only in-frame clones, some missing. The sample shows roughly 57,000 clones, around 79% of them seen only once. Trimming took off 2 bases at V and 2 bases at J, with 13 bases between the two ends. The length of the CDR3 is 15 residues. Germline assignment: CDR1 SGHNT and CDR2 YYREEE (reference sequence). Sequenced sample: peripheral blood. The J gene is TRBJ2-5, the V gene TRBV5-4; D possibly corresponds to TRBD2 (7 bases). This sequence originates from a woman aged 65 to 85 with acute or convalescent COVID-19. This CDR3 is CASSFGGAKQETQYF. CDR3 in DNA: TGTGCCAGCAGCTTTGGGGGGGCTAAGCAAGAGACCCAGTACTTC.